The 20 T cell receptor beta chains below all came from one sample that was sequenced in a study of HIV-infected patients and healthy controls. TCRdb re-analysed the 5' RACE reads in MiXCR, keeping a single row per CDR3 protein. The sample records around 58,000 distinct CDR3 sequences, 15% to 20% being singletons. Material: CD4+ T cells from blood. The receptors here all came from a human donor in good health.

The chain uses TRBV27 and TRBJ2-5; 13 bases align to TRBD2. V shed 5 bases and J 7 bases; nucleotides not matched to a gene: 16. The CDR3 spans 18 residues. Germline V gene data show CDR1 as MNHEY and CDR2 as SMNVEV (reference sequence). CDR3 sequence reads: CASSRRLAGGLQEGTQYF. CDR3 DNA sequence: TGTGCCAGCAGTCGACGACTAGCGGGAGGTTTACAAGAAGGGACCCAGTACTTC.

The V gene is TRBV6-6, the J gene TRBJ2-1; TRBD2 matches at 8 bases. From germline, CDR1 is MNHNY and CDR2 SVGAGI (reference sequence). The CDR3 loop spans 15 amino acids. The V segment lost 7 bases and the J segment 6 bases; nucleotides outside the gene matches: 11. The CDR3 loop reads CASTNGGALINEQFF. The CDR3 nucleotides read TGTGCCAGCACCAACGGGGGGGCTTTAATCAATGAGCAGTTCTTC.

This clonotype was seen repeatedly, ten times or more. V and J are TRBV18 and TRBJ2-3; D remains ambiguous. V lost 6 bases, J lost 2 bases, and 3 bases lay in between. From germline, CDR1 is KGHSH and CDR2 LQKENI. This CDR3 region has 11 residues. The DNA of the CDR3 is TGTGCCAGCTCTGACACAGATACGCAGTATTTT. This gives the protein CASSDTDTQYF.

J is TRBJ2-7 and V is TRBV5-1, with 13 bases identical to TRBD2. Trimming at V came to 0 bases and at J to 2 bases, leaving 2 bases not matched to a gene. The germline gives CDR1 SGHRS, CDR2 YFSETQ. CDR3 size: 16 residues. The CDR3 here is CASSLVLAGGPYEQYF. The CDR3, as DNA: TGCGCCAGCAGCTTGGTACTAGCGGGAGGGCCCTACGAGCAGTACTTC.

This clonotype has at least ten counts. CDR3 residues: CSVDDESRGYGYTF. The CDR3 bases are TGCAGCGTTGACGATGAGTCGAGGGGTTATGGCTACACCTTC. The V gene is TRBV29-1, the J gene TRBJ1-2, with a weak D call TRBD1 (5 bases). CDR1 SQVTM and CDR2 ANQGSEA come from the germline V gene. Trimming left V 3 bases short and J 5 bases short, with 16 bases between. CDR3 length: 14 amino acids.

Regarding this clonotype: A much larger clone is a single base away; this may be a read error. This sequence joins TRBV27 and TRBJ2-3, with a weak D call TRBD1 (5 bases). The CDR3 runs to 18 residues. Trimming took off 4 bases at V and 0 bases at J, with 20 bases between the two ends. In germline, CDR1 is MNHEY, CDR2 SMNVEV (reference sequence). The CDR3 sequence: CASSSDMGRFSSTDTQYF. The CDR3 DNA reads TGTGCCAGCAGTTCCGACATGGGGCGGTTTTCTAGCACAGATACGCAGTATTTT.

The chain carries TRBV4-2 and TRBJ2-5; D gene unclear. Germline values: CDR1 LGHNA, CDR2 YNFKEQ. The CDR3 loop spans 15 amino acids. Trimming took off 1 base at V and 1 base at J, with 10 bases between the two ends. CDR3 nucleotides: TGTGCCAGCAGCCAAGTTGGTAGCAGCCAAGAGACCCAGTACTTC. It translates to CASSQVGSSQETQYF.

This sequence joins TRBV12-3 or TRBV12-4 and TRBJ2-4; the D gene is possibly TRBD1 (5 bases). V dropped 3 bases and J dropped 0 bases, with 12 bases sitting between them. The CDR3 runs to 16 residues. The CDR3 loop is CASSFAGRAAKNIQYF. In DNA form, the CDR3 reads TGTGCCAGCAGTTTCGCAGGGCGTGCAGCCAAAAACATTCAGTACTTC.

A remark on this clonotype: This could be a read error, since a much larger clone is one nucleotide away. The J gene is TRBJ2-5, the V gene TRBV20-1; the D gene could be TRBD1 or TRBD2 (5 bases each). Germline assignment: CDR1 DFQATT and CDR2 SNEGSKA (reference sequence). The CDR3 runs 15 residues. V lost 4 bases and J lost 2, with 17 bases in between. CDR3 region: CSAISERDLQETQYF. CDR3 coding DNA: TGCAGTGCTATAAGCGAGAGGGACCTACAAGAGACCCAGTACTTC.

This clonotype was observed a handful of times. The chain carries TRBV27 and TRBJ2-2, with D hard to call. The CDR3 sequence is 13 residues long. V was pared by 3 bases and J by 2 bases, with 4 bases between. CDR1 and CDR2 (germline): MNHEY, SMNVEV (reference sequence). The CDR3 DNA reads TGTGCCAGCAGTTTCACTAACACCGGGGAGCTGTTTTTT. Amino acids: CASSFTNTGELFF.

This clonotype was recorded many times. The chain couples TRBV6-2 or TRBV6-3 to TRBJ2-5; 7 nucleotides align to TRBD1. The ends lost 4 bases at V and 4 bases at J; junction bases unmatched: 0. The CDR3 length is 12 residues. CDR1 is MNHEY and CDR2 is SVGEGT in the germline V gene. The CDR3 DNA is TGTGCCAGCAGTTCAGGGGGAGAGACCCAGTACTTC. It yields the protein CASSSGGETQYF.

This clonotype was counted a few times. This CDR3 is CASSQDFFPGGYGYTF. The CDR3, as DNA: TGCGCCAGCAGCCAAGATTTTTTTCCAGGGGGCTATGGCTACACCTTC. The V and J genes are TRBV4-1 and TRBJ1-2; 7 positions agree with TRBD1. Germline V gives CDR1 MGHRA, CDR2 YSYEKL. The trim removed 0 bases at V and 4 bases at J, leaving 8 bases unmatched. The CDR3 runs to 16 residues.

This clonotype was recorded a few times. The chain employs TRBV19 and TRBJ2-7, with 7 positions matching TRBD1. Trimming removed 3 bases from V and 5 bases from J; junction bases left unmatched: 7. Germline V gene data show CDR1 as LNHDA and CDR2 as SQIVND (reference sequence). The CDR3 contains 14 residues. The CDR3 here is CASSIGTVPHEQYF. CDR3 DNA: TGTGCCAGTAGTATTGGGACAGTCCCTCACGAGCAGTACTTC.

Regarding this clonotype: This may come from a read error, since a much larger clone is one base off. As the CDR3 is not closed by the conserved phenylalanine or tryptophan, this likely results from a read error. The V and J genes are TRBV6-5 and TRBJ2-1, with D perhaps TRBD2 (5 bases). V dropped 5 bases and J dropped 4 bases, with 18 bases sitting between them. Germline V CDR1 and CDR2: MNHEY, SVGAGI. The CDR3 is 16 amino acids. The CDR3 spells CASSHHPEGWYNEQFS. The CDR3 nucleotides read TGTGCCAGCAGTCATCATCCAGAGGGTTGGTACAATGAGCAGTTCTCC.

CDR3 sequence (DNA): TGTGCCAGCAGATTCGACAGGGCGAACACTGAAGCTTTCTTT. It specifies CASRFDRANTEAFF. J is TRBJ1-1 and V is TRBV5-4, with 7 bases that match TRBD1. CDR1 is SGHNT and CDR2 is YYREEE in the germline V gene (reference sequence). This CDR3 contains 14 residues. V lost 5 bases to trimming and J lost 1 base; unmatched junction nucleotides: 5.

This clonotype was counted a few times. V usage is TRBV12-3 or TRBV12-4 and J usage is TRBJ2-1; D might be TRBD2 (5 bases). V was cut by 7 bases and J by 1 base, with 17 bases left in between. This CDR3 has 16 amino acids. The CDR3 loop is CASTLWETISYNEQFF. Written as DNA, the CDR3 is TGTGCCAGCACCCTTTGGGAGACTATATCCTACAATGAGCAGTTCTTC.

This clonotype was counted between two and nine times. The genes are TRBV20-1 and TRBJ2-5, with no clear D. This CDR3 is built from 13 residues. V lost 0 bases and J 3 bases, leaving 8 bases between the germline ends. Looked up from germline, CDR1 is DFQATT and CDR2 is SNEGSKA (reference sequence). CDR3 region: CSARDLLEETQYF. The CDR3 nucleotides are TGCAGTGCTAGAGATCTTCTCGAAGAGACCCAGTACTTC.

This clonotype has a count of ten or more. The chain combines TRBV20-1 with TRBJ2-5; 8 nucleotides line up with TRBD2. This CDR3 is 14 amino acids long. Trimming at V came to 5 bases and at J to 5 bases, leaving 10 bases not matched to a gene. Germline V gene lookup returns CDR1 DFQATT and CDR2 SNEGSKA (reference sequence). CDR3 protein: CSAPERESTETQYF. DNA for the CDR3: TGCAGTGCTCCCGAGCGGGAGAGTACGGAGACCCAGTACTTC.

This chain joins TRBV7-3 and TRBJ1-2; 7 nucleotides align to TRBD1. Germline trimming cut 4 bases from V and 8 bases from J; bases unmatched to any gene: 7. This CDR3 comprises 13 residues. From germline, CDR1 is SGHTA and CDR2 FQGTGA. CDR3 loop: CASSSPGQEGYTF. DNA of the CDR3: TGTGCCAGCAGCTCCCCTGGACAGGAGGGCTACACCTTC.

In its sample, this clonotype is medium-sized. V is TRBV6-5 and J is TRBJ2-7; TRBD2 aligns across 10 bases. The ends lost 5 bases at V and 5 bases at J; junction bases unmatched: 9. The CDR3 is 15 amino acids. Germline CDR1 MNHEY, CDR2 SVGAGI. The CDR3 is CASSQTSGVWDEQYF. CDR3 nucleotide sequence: TGTGCCAGCAGTCAAACTAGCGGGGTTTGGGACGAGCAGTACTTC.